Listed below are T cell receptor beta chains from one sample, sequenced in a study of cytomegalovirus exposure and HLA in healthy donors. Produced via immunoSEQ multiplex PCR; TCRdb's table is partial and in-frame only. Among roughly 100,000 clones, over 65% were seen once, and the ten largest hold 2.5% to 3%. Sequencing was done on a sample of PBMCs. The receptor set was obtained from a man aged 35-49 years in good health and CMV-seronegative. CDR3s include the opening cysteine and the closing phenylalanine or tryptophan. D genes are given only for firm matches. Size is omitted from some rows. Given values are once, few, many or a class for expanded clones.

D: TRBD2
size: -
J: TRBJ2-5
V: TRBV7-2
CDR3: CASSLQRGGGETQYF
DNA: TGTGCCAGCAGCTTACAGCGGGGGGGCGGTGAGACCCAGTACTTC

D: -
size: -
J: TRBJ2-5
V: TRBV5-6
CDR3: CASSPESSAETQYF
DNA: TGTGCCAGCAGCCCCGAATCTAGCGCAGAGACCCAGTACTTC

D: TRBD2
size: -
J: TRBJ2-1
V: TRBV4-1
CDR3: CASSLRTSGGSNEQFF
DNA: TGCGCCAGCAGCCTACGGACTAGCGGGGGGTCCAATGAGCAGTTCTTC

D: -
size: -
J: TRBJ2-7
V: TRBV9
CDR3: CANSTRDSDYEQYF
DNA: TGTGCCAACAGCACCCGGGACTCTGACTACGAGCAGTACTTC

D: TRBD2
size: -
J: TRBJ2-7
V: TRBV6-1
CDR3: CASSLLSGGGDEQYF
DNA: TGTGCCAGCAGCCTTCTTAGCGGGGGCGGAGACGAGCAGTACTTC

D: TRBD1
size: few
J: TRBJ2-1
V: TRBV7-2
CDR3: CASSPGQGKSLNEQFF
DNA: TGTGCCAGCAGCCCTGGACAGGGAAAGAGTCTCAACGAGCAGTTCTTC

D: -
size: -
J: TRBJ2-1
V: TRBV7-2
CDR3: CASSFVFNSVNEQFF
DNA: TGTGCCAGCAGCTTTGTTTTCAATTCGGTCAATGAGCAGTTCTTC

D: -
size: -
J: TRBJ2-2
V: TRBV5-1
CDR3: CASSLEGGGTGELFF
DNA: TGCGCCAGCAGCTTGGAGGGTGGAGGGACCGGGGAGCTGTTTTTT

D: -
size: few
J: TRBJ2-1
V: TRBV5-6
CDR3: CASSLAEGAYNEQFF
DNA: TGTGCCAGCAGCTTGGCCGAAGGGGCCTACAATGAGCAGTTCTTC

D: -
size: -
J: TRBJ2-7
V: TRBV5-1
CDR3: CASSDDYGRGEQYF
DNA: TGCGCCAGCAGCGACGACTACGGACGAGGGGAGCAGTACTTC

D: TRBD1
size: -
J: TRBJ2-1
V: TRBV14
CDR3: CASSQTDRSSYNEQFF
DNA: TGTGCCAGCAGCCAGACGGACAGGAGCTCCTACAATGAGCAGTTCTTC

D: TRBD1
size: -
J: TRBJ2-7
V: TRBV11-2
CDR3: CASSGDSLEQYF
DNA: TGTGCCAGCAGTGGGGACAGCCTTGAGCAGTACTTC

D: TRBD1
size: -
J: TRBJ1-5
V: TRBV27
CDR3: CASSLGQGGNQPQHF
DNA: TGTGCCAGCAGTTTAGGACAGGGGGGTAATCAGCCCCAGCATTTT

D: TRBD2
size: -
J: TRBJ2-1
V: TRBV9
CDR3: CASSVAGDTMNQQFF
DNA: TGTGCCAGCAGCGTCGCGGGGGATACAATGAATCAGCAGTTCTTC

D: TRBD1
size: -
J: TRBJ1-2
V: TRBV7-3
CDR3: CASSPQGTGEVGGYTF
DNA: TGTGCCAGCAGCCCTCAGGGGACAGGAGAGGTTGGGGGCTACACCTTC

D: -
size: -
J: TRBJ2-5
V: TRBV19
CDR3: CASSIPGTSETQYF
DNA: TGTGCCAGTAGTATTCCGGGGACATCCGAGACCCAGTACTTC

D: TRBD1
size: -
J: TRBJ1-1
V: TRBV27
CDR3: CASRPLGQGGTEAFF
DNA: TGTGCCAGCAGACCCCTTGGACAGGGCGGCACTGAAGCTTTCTTT

D: -
size: -
J: TRBJ2-7
V: TRBV7-9
CDR3: CASSLKGNYEQYF
DNA: TGTGCCAGCAGCTTAAAGGGGAACTACGAGCAGTACTTC

D: -
size: once
J: TRBJ1-5
V: TRBV2
CDR3: CASKAGLSQPQHF
DNA: TGCGCCAGCAAAGCGGGCCTTTCTCAGCCCCAGCATTTT

D: -
size: few
J: TRBJ1-5
V: TRBV5-8
CDR3: CASSLARGGVQPQHF
DNA: TGTGCCAGCAGCTTGGCGCGGGGAGGAGTACAGCCCCAGCATTTT

D: TRBD2
size: -
J: TRBJ2-1
V: TRBV6-5
CDR3: CASSYHGLAGGNEQFF
DNA: TGTGCCAGCAGTTACCATGGACTAGCGGGGGGCAATGAGCAGTTCTTC

D: -
size: -
J: TRBJ1-3
V: TRBV7-6
CDR3: CASSLAGGGNGNTIYF
DNA: TGTGCCAGCAGCTTGGCCGGCGGGGGCAACGGAAACACCATATATTTT

D: TRBD2
size: -
J: TRBJ2-7
V: TRBV7-2
CDR3: CASSIQRGGYEQYF
DNA: TGTGCCAGCAGCATCCAGCGGGGGGGCTACGAGCAGTACTTC

D: -
size: -
J: TRBJ2-5
V: TRBV5-1
CDR3: CASSLPTGSEETQYF
DNA: TGCGCCAGCAGCCTGCCAACAGGGTCCGAAGAGACCCAGTACTTC

D: -
size: -
J: TRBJ2-7
V: TRBV7-2
CDR3: CASSRGAPYEQYF
DNA: TGTGCCAGCTCGCGCGGGGCCCCCTACGAGCAGTACTTC

D: TRBD1
size: -
J: TRBJ1-2
V: TRBV28
CDR3: CASSSRGVPTGYTF
DNA: TGTGCCAGCAGTTCCAGGGGGGTTCCCACTGGCTACACCTTC

D: TRBD2
size: -
J: TRBJ2-1
V: TRBV5-1
CDR3: CASSLDARGDNEQFF
DNA: TGCGCCAGCAGCTTGGATGCGCGGGGGGACAATGAGCAGTTCTTC

D: TRBD2
size: -
J: TRBJ2-2
V: TRBV5-1
CDR3: CASSSRTSGGADTGELFF
DNA: TGCGCCAGCAGCTCACGGACTAGCGGGGGGGCCGACACCGGGGAGCTGTTTTTT

D: TRBD1
size: -
J: TRBJ1-3
V: TRBV5-6
CDR3: CASSSGTASFGNTIYF
DNA: TGTGCCAGCAGCTCCGGGACAGCGTCTTTTGGAAACACCATATATTTT

D: -
size: -
J: TRBJ2-7
V: TRBV27
CDR3: CASSSPGQLSSYEQYF
DNA: TGTGCCAGCAGTTCCCCAGGCCAGCTAAGCTCCTACGAGCAGTACTTC

D: -
size: -
J: TRBJ1-6
V: TRBV6-1
CDR3: CASSERGGENSPLHF
DNA: TGTGCCAGCAGTGAACGAGGAGGGGAGAACTCACCCCTCCACTTT

D: -
size: -
J: TRBJ2-4
V: TRBV27
CDR3: CASSTNRIPGGLAKNIQYF
DNA: TGTGCCAGCAGTACGAACAGGATCCCCGGGGGTCTAGCCAAAAACATTCAGTACTTC

D: -
size: once
J: TRBJ2-1
V: TRBV10-3
CDR3: CAISESSPDEQFF
DNA: TGTGCCATCAGTGAGTCGAGTCCCGATGAGCAGTTCTTC

D: TRBD2
size: -
J: TRBJ2-7
V: TRBV7-2
CDR3: CATDGLAGGYEQYF
DNA: TGTGCCACCGATGGACTAGCGGGGGGCTACGAGCAGTACTTC

D: -
size: -
J: TRBJ1-2
V: TRBV29-1
CDR3: CSVDTRTNYGYTF
DNA: TGCAGCGTTGATACCCGGACAAACTATGGCTACACCTTC

D: -
size: -
J: TRBJ1-2
V: TRBV5-4
CDR3: CASSLESRNQRGYTF
DNA: TGTGCCAGCAGCTTGGAGTCCAGGAATCAAAGAGGCTACACCTTC

D: -
size: -
J: TRBJ1-1
V: TRBV12-2
CDR3: CASRNRGGVNTEAFF
DNA: TGTGCAAGTCGCAATAGGGGGGGAGTGAACACTGAAGCTTTCTTT

D: -
size: -
J: TRBJ2-6
V: TRBV21-1
CDR3: CASSKVVQGLRGGANVLTF
DNA: TGTGCCAGCAGCAAAGTGGTACAGGGGTTAAGAGGTGGGGCCAACGTCCTGACTTTC

D: TRBD1
size: -
J: TRBJ2-2
V: TRBV5-6
CDR3: CASSLDRANTGELFF
DNA: TGTGCCAGCAGCTTAGACAGGGCGAACACCGGGGAGCTGTTTTTT

D: -
size: few
J: TRBJ2-7
V: TRBV18
CDR3: CASSPRIGGSEQYF
DNA: TGTGCCAGCTCACCACGAATCGGCGGAAGCGAGCAGTACTTC

D: TRBD1
size: -
J: TRBJ1-4
V: TRBV5-4
CDR3: CASSLGPGQGGGEKLFF
DNA: TGTGCCAGCAGCTTGGGCCCGGGACAGGGGGGAGGTGAAAAACTGTTTTTT

D: -
size: -
J: TRBJ2-5
V: TRBV27
CDR3: CTPPSTDQETQYF
DNA: TGCACACCACCAAGTACAGACCAAGAGACCCAGTACTTC

D: TRBD1
size: medium-sized
J: TRBJ2-1
V: TRBV9
CDR3: CASSARQGRMNEQFF
DNA: TGTGCCAGCAGCGCCCGACAGGGGAGGATGAACGAGCAGTTCTTC

D: TRBD1
size: -
J: TRBJ2-7
V: TRBV6-5
CDR3: CASRRQGDSYEQYF
DNA: TGTGCCAGCAGGAGGCAGGGGGATTCCTACGAGCAGTACTTC

D: TRBD2
size: -
J: TRBJ2-3
V: TRBV15
CDR3: CATSTPGTTLTDTQYF
DNA: TGTGCCACCAGCACCCCCGGGACTACCCTCACAGATACGCAGTATTTT

D: TRBD2
size: -
J: TRBJ2-5
V: TRBV27
CDR3: CASSSPSGERQETQYF
DNA: TGTGCCAGCAGCTCCCCTAGCGGCGAACGCCAAGAGACCCAGTACTTC

D: -
size: few
J: TRBJ1-3
V: TRBV10-3
CDR3: CAILRGAEGNTIYF
DNA: TGTGCCATCCTGCGGGGCGCGGAGGGAAACACCATATATTTT

D: -
size: -
J: TRBJ1-2
V: TRBV27
CDR3: CASSLGSQGWLGGYTF
DNA: TGTGCCAGCAGTTTAGGCTCACAGGGCTGGCTAGGTGGCTACACCTTC

D: -
size: -
J: TRBJ2-3
V: TRBV5-1
CDR3: CASSLAPGADTQYF
DNA: TGCGCCAGCAGCCTCGCCCCAGGGGCAGATACGCAGTATTTT

D: -
size: few
J: TRBJ1-6
V: TRBV10-1
CDR3: CASSEGQPPYSPLHF
DNA: TGCGCCAGCAGTGAGGGACAGCCACCCTATTCACCCCTCCACTTT

D: -
size: -
J: TRBJ2-7
V: TRBV19
CDR3: CASSAPGRPSYEQYF
DNA: TGTGCCAGTAGTGCTCCAGGAAGGCCCTCCTACGAGCAGTACTTC

D: -
size: -
J: TRBJ2-1
V: TRBV7-3
CDR3: CASSLIPGNSYNEQFF
DNA: TGTGCCAGCAGCTTAATCCCCGGGAACTCCTACAATGAGCAGTTCTTC

D: -
size: -
J: TRBJ1-5
V: TRBV7-9
CDR3: CSSSLIGVAQHF
DNA: TGTTCCAGCAGCTTAATAGGGGTGGCCCAGCATTTT

D: -
size: -
J: TRBJ1-1
V: TRBV2
CDR3: CASSERGSNTEAFF
DNA: TGTGCCAGCAGTGAAAGGGGCTCGAACACTGAAGCTTTCTTT

D: -
size: -
J: TRBJ2-3
V: TRBV2
CDR3: CASGGMGTASTDTQYF
DNA: TGTGCCAGCGGGGGGATGGGGACGGCTAGCACAGATACGCAGTATTTT

D: -
size: -
J: TRBJ2-5
V: TRBV6-5
CDR3: CASSLTTGQETQYF
DNA: TGTGCCAGCAGCCTCACGACAGGTCAAGAGACCCAGTACTTC

D: TRBD2
size: -
J: TRBJ2-7
V: TRBV27
CDR3: CASRHGGGLGHEQYF
DNA: TGTGCCAGCAGACATGGCGGGGGGTTGGGCCACGAGCAGTACTTC